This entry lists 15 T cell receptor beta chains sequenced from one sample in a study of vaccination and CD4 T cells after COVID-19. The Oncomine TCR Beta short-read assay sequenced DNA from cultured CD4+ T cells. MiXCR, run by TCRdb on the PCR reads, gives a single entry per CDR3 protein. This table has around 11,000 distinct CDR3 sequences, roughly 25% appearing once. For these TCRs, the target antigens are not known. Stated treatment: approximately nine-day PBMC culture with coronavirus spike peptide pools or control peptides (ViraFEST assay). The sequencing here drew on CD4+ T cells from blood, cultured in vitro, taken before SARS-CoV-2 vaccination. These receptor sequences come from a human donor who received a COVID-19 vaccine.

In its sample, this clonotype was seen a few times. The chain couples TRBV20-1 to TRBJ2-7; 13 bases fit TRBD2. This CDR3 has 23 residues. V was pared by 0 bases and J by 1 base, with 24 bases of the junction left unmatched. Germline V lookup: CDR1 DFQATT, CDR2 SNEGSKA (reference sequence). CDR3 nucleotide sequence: TGCAGTGCTAGAGATCGCGGGCCGGCCCGGCGGACTAGCGGGGGCCCACGGTCCTACGAGCAGTACTTC. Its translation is CSARDRGPARRTSGGPRSYEQYF.

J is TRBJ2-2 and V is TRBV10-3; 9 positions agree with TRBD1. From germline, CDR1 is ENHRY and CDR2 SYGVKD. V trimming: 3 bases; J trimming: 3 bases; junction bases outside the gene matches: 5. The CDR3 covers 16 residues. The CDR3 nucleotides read TGTGCCATCAGTGAAGGGACAGGGAGAGACACCGGGGAGCTGTTTTTT. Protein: CAISEGTGRDTGELFF.

The CDR3: CSASPLAGDYNEQFF. CDR3 DNA: TGCAGTGCTAGCCCGCTAGCGGGGGATTACAATGAGCAGTTCTTC. The chain couples TRBV20-1 to TRBJ2-1, with 10 bases lining up with TRBD2. The V segment lost 3 bases and the J segment 4 bases; nucleotides outside the gene matches: 6. The CDR3 has 15 amino acids. CDR1 is DFQATT and CDR2 is SNEGSKA in the germline V gene (reference sequence).

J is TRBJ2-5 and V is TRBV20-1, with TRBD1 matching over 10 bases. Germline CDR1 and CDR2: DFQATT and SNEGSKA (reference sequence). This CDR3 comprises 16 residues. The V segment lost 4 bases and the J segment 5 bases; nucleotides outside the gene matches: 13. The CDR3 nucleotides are TGCAGTGCTACCCAGACAGACAGGGGGCTCGGGGAGACCCAGTACTTC. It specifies CSATQTDRGLGETQYF.

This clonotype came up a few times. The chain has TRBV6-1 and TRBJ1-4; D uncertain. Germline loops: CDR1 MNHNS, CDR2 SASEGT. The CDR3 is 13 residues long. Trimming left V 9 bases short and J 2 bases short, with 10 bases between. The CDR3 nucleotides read TGTGCCAGTTGGGTCGACACTAATGAAAAACTGTTTTTT. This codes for CASWVDTNEKLFF.

CDR3 sequence (DNA): TGTGCCAGCAGTTTTCGACAGGACAATGAGCAGTTCTTC. Its protein product is CASSFRQDNEQFF. V usage is TRBV2 and J usage is TRBJ2-1, with D possibly TRBD1 on 6 matching bases. V was clipped by 5 bases and J by 5 bases, with 10 bases between them. CDR3 size: 13 residues. The germline CDR1 and CDR2 sequences are SNHLY and FYNNEI.

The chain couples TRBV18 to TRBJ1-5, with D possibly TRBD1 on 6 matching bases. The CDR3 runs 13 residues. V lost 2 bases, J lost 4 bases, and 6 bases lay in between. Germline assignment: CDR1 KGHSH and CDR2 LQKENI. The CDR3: CASSPDRNQPQHF. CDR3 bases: TGTGCCAGCTCACCAGACAGGAATCAGCCCCAGCATTTT.

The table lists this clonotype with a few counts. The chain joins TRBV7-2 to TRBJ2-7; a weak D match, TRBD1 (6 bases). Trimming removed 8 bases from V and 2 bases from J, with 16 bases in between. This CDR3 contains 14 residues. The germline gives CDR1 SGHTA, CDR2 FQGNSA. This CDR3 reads CASSITGTTYEQYF. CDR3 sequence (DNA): TGTGCCAGCTCCATAACCGGGACAACCTACGAGCAGTACTTC.

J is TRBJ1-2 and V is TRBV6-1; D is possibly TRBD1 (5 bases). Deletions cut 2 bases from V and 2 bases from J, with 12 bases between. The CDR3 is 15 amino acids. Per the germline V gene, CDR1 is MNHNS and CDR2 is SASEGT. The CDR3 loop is CASSELTGPNYGYTF. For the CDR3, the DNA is TGTGCCAGCAGTGAATTAACAGGCCCAAACTATGGCTACACCTTC.

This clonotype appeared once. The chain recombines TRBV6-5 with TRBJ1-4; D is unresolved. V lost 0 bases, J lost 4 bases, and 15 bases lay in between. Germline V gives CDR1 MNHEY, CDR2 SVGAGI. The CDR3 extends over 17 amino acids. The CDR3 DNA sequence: TGTGCCAGCAGTTACTCGACTGTGAGGGTCCATAATGAAAAACTGTTTTTT. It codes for CASSYSTVRVHNEKLFF.

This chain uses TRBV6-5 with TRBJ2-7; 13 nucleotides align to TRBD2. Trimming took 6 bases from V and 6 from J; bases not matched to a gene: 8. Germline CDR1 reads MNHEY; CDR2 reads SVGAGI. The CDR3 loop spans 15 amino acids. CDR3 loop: CASSLLAGGTGEQYF. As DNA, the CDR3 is TGTGCCAGCAGCTTACTAGCGGGGGGGACTGGCGAGCAGTACTTC.

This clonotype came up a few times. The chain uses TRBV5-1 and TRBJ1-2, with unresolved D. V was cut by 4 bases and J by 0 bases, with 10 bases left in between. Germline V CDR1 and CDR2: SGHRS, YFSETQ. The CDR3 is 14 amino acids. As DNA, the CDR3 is TGCGCCAGCAGCCTATACACGGCTAACTATGGCTACACCTTC. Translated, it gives CASSLYTANYGYTF.

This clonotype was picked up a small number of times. The DNA for the CDR3 is TGTGCCAGCAGCTCAACAGGGGGGAATTCACCCCTCCACTTT. This encodes CASSSTGGNSPLHF. The chain joins TRBV5-4 to TRBJ1-6, with TRBD1 matching 8 bases. The ends lost 3 bases at V and 7 bases at J; junction bases unmatched: 3. CDR1 and CDR2 from the germline V gene are SGHNT and YYREEE (reference sequence). This CDR3 is 14 amino acids long.

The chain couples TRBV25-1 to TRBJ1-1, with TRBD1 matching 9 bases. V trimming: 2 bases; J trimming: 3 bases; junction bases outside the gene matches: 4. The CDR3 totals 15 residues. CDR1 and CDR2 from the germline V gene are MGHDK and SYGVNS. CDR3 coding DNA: TGTGCCAGCAGTGAAGAGGGACAGGGATACACTGAAGCTTTCTTT. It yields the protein CASSEEGQGYTEAFF.

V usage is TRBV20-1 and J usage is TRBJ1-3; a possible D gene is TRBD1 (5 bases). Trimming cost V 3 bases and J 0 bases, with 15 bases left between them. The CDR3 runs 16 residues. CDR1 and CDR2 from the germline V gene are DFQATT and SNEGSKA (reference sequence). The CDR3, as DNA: TGCAGTGCTAGTCGAAGGGGAGCGCGCTCTGGAAACACCATATATTTT. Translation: CSASRRGARSGNTIYF.